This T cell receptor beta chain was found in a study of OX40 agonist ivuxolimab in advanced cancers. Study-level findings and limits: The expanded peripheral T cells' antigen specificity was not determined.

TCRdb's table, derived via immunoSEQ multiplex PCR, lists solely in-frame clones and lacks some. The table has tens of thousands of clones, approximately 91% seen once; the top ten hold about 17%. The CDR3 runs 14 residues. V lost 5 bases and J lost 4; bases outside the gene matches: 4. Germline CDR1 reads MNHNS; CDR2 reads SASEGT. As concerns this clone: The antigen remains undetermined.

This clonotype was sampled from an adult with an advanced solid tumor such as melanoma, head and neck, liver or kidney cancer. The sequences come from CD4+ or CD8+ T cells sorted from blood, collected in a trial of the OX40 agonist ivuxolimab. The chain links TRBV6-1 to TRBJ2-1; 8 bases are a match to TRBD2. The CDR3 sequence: CASSYSGVYNEQFF. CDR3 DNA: TGTGCCAGCAGTTATAGCGGGGTGTACAATGAGCAGTTCTTC.